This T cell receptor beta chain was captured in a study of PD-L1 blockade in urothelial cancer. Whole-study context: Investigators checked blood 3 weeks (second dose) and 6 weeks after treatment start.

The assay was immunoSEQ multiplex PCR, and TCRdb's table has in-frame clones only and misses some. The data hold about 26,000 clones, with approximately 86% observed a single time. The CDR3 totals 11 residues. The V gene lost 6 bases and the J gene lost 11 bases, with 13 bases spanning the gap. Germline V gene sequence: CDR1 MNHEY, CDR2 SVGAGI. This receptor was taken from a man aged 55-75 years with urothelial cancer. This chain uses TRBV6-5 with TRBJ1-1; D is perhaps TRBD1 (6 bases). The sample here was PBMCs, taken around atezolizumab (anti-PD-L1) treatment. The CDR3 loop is CASRAGQRAFF. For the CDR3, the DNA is TGTGCCAGCAGAGCGGGACAAAGGGCTTTCTTT.